Following are 32 T cell receptor beta chains from one sample sequenced in a study of blood T cell repertoires in COVID-19. Generated by immunoSEQ multiplex PCR, the TCRdb table keeps only in-frame clones and is missing some. The data show some 160,000 clones, with about 90% seen just once and around 3% held by the top ten. The sample consisted of peripheral blood. The source of these receptors is a man in his sixties with acute or convalescent COVID-19.

V gene TRBV3-1 (or the pseudogene TRBV3-2) combines with J gene TRBJ2-5; 8 bases are shared with TRBD1. CDR3 length equals 13 residues. V was pared by 4 bases and J by 9 bases, with 7 bases of the junction left unmatched. Germline CDR1 is LGHDT and CDR2 is YNNKEL (reference sequence). As DNA, the CDR3 is TGTGCCAGCAGCCTAGGACAGGGTATGGCCCAGTACTTC. Translated: CASSLGQGMAQYF.

The chain couples TRBV6-5 to TRBJ1-1; possible D gene TRBD1, 5 bases. V was clipped by 0 bases and J by 5 bases, with 13 bases between them. The germline gives CDR1 MNHEY, CDR2 SVGAGI. The CDR3 totals 15 residues. The CDR3 loop is CASSYSSGFRTEAFF. Here the CDR3 DNA reads TGTGCCAGCAGTTACTCATCAGGGTTTAGGACTGAAGCTTTCTTT.

The genes are TRBV18 and TRBJ1-5; TRBD1 agrees at 8 bases. The CDR3 extends over 13 amino acids. Germline loops: CDR1 KGHSH, CDR2 LQKENI. V gave up 5 bases and J gave up 7 bases; unmatched junction bases: 4. The chain's CDR3 is CASSGQGGQPQHF. The DNA for the CDR3 is TGTGCCAGCTCAGGACAGGGAGGCCAGCCCCAGCATTTT.

This chain uses TRBV18 with TRBJ1-3, with 7 bases identical to TRBD1. The germline gives CDR1 KGHSH, CDR2 LQKENI. J gave up 0 bases and V 2 bases, and 7 bases lay outside the gene matches. CDR3 size: 17 residues. CDR3 coding DNA: TGTGCCAGCTCACCATCGGGACAGACAAGCTCTGGAAACACCATATATTTT. It translates to CASSPSGQTSSGNTIYF.

This chain uses TRBV7-2 with TRBJ2-6; D possibly corresponds to TRBD2 (6 bases). The germline gives CDR1 SGHTA, CDR2 FQGNSA. V was pared by 5 bases and J by 0 bases, with 17 bases between. CDR3 length equals 18 residues. CDR3 nucleotide sequence: TGTGCCAGCAGCCCTTTCCTATCCGGGGGCTCTGGGGCCAACGTCCTGACTTTC. It is translated as CASSPFLSGGSGANVLTF.

This chain connects TRBV18 to TRBJ1-2, with TRBD1 identical over 10 bases. CDR3 size: 17 residues. Trimming removed 0 bases from V and 0 bases from J; junction bases left unmatched: 4. The germline gives CDR1 KGHSH, CDR2 LQKENI. CDR3 in amino acids: CASSPPGQGITNYGYTF. The CDR3 DNA follows: TGTGCCAGCTCACCACCGGGACAGGGGATTACTAACTATGGCTACACCTTC. Based on the CDR3 plus reference TRBV18 and TRBJ1-2, the full variable domain is NAGVMQNPRHLVRRRGQEARLRCSPMKGHSHVYWYRQLPEEGLKFMVYLQKENIIDESGMPKERFSAEFPKEGPSILRIQQVVRGDSAAYFCASSPPGQGITNYGYTFGSGTRLTVV.

The rearrangement joins TRBV7-6 to TRBJ2-2; 10 bases align to TRBD2. The CDR3 extends over 15 amino acids. The V gene end was trimmed by 5 bases and the J gene end by 7 bases; junction bases not matched to a gene: 7. Germline loops: CDR1 SGHVS, CDR2 FNYEAQ. This chain's CDR3 is CASSPQRGGVGELFF. The CDR3 nucleotides are TGTGCCAGCAGCCCGCAGCGGGGGGGCGTCGGGGAGCTGTTTTTT. The full variable domain, with the rest looked up from reference TRBV7-6 and TRBJ2-2, is GAGVSQSPRYKVTKRGQDVALRCDPISGHVSLYWYRQALGQGPEFLTYFNYEAQQDKSGLPNDRFSAERPEGSISTLTIQRTEQRDSAMYRCASSPQRGGVGELFFGEGSRLTVL.

This chain links TRBV18 with TRBJ1-1; D uncertain. Germline CDR1 reads KGHSH; CDR2 reads LQKENI. V was pared by 0 bases and J by 6 bases, with 11 bases between. The CDR3 totals 14 residues. The CDR3 protein is CASSPPEQWPEAFF. The CDR3 nucleotides read TGTGCCAGCTCACCACCGGAACAGTGGCCTGAAGCTTTCTTT.

Comment on this clone: At one end the junction does not follow the germline gene, possibly because of a read error. V and J are TRBV5-4 and TRBJ1-4; D is possibly TRBD1 (6 bases). Germline V gives CDR1 SGHNT, CDR2 YYREEE (reference sequence). This CDR3 is 11 amino acids long. The CDR3, as DNA: TGTGCCAGCAGCTTGGGGACAGAGCTCACATTT. Residues: CASSLGTELTF.

The chain carries TRBV19 and TRBJ1-5; tentative D call: TRBD1 (5 bases). The CDR3 runs 15 residues. V was pared by 7 bases and J by 4 bases, with 17 bases between. The germline gives CDR1 LNHDA, CDR2 SQIVND (reference sequence). The CDR3 reads CASIKGGGGNQPQHF. The CDR3 region has the DNA TGTGCCAGTATTAAGGGTGGGGGGGGTAATCAGCCCCAGCATTTT.

This clone turned up a few times. The CDR3 DNA sequence: TGTGCCAGTAGGGCCATGGGGACAGACTATGGCTACACCTTC. The encoded protein is CASRAMGTDYGYTF. The chain links TRBV19 to TRBJ1-2, with 7 bases aligning to TRBD1. This CDR3 spans 14 amino acids. Trimming at V came to 6 bases and at J to 3 bases, leaving 7 bases not matched to a gene. The V gene's germline CDR1 is LNHDA and CDR2 SQIVND (reference sequence). The whole variable domain, filled in from reference TRBV19 and TRBJ1-2, reads DGGITQSPKYLFRKEGQNVTLSCEQNLNHDAMYWYRQDPGQGLRLIYYSQIVNDFQKGDIAEGYSVSREKKESFPLTVTSAQKNPTAFYLCASRAMGTDYGYTFGSGTRLTVV.

The chain employs TRBV27 and TRBJ1-1, with D perhaps matching TRBD1 (6 bases). Germline V gives CDR1 MNHEY, CDR2 SMNVEV (reference sequence). The germline V and J ends were trimmed by 4 bases and 7 bases, with 22 bases remaining between them. The CDR3 has 16 residues. For the CDR3, the DNA is TGTGCCAGCAGTTCCATTACCGACAGGTTCTCGGATGAAGCTTTCTTT. Protein product: CASSSITDRFSDEAFF.

The chain combines TRBV7-9 with TRBJ1-6, with 10 nucleotides matching TRBD1. The CDR3 consists of 16 residues. V gave up 4 bases and J gave up 10 bases; unmatched junction bases: 10. Germline CDR1 and CDR2: SEHNR and FQNEAQ (reference sequence). The CDR3 here is CASSSRTGQGTSPLHF. CDR3 nucleotides: TGTGCCAGCAGCTCCAGGACGGGACAGGGGACCTCACCCCTCCACTTT.

This clone was observed a few times. The genes are TRBV27 and TRBJ1-1; the D is unclear. Trimming pared 2 bases from V and 4 bases from J, leaving 11 bases between. The CDR3 covers 14 residues. Germline V lookup: CDR1 MNHEY, CDR2 SMNVEV (reference sequence). In DNA form, the CDR3 reads TGTGCCAGCAGTTTAAAAGGCACGGGCACTGAAGCTTTCTTT. It specifies CASSLKGTGTEAFF.

This sequence joins TRBV7-2 and TRBJ1-2; D is unresolved. Trimming cost V 0 bases and J 7 bases, with 9 bases left between them. Per the germline V gene, CDR1 is SGHTA and CDR2 is FQGNSA. The CDR3 runs 13 residues. The CDR3 region has the DNA TGTGCCAGCAGCTTAGCGACGGGGATTGGCTACACCTTC. This codes for CASSLATGIGYTF.

Only one count was recorded for this clone. The chain joins TRBV7-2 to TRBJ2-1, with 9 bases matching TRBD1. The CDR3 has 15 amino acids. Germline trimming cut 5 bases from V and 3 bases from J; bases unmatched to any gene: 5. Germline CDR1 reads SGHTA; CDR2 reads FQGNSA. CDR3: CASSPSGQGYNEQFF. Here the CDR3 DNA reads TGTGCCAGCAGCCCATCGGGACAGGGCTACAATGAGCAGTTCTTC. Variable domain in full (rest from reference TRBV7-2 and TRBJ2-1): GAGVSQSPSNKVTEKGKDVELRCDPISGHTALYWYRQSLGQGLEFLIYFQGNSAPDKSGLPSDRFSAERTGGSVSTLTIQRTQQEDSAVYLCASSPSGQGYNEQFFGPGTRLTVL.

The chain is built from TRBV18 and TRBJ1-2; 7 nucleotides line up with TRBD1. The CDR3 sequence is 14 residues long. V was pared by 3 bases and J by 6 bases, with 7 bases of the junction left unmatched. Germline lookup yields CDR1 KGHSH and CDR2 LQKENI. CDR3 amino acids: CASSPRITGDGYTF. In nucleotides, the CDR3 is TGTGCCAGCTCACCGCGTATTACAGGGGATGGCTACACCTTC.

This clone was picked up a small number of times. The rearrangement uses TRBV5-4 and TRBJ2-1, with D possibly being TRBD1 (6 bases). V shed 2 bases and J shed 1 base, with 10 bases lying between them. This CDR3 is built from 15 residues. The germline CDR1 and CDR2 sequences are SGHNT and YYREEE (reference sequence). The CDR3 nucleotides read TGTGCCAGCAGCTTTCAGGGGAGATCCTACAATGAGCAGTTCTTC. Protein sequence: CASSFQGRSYNEQFF.

V and J are TRBV3-1 (or the pseudogene TRBV3-2) and TRBJ1-3; D is ambiguous. V dropped 2 bases and J dropped 1 base, with 12 bases sitting between them. This CDR3 spans 16 amino acids. CDR1 is LGHDT, CDR2 YNNKEL, per germline (reference sequence). The CDR3, as DNA: TGTGCCAGCAGCCAACCGCAAACGGGTTCTGGAAACACCATATATTTT. Encoded protein: CASSQPQTGSGNTIYF.

For the CDR3, the DNA is TGTGCCAGCAGCCTAAGCGTCGGGGGAGCCTTTGGAAACACCATATATTTT. It codes for CASSLSVGGAFGNTIYF. The chain carries TRBV11-2 and TRBJ1-3; D is perhaps TRBD1 (5 bases). Germline V gene lookup returns CDR1 SGHAT and CDR2 FQNNGV. This CDR3 has 17 amino acids. Trimming stripped 5 bases from V and 3 bases from J, with 20 bases between.

The V and J genes are TRBV29-1 and TRBJ2-1; D perhaps matches TRBD2 (6 bases). V shed 0 bases and J shed 0 bases, with 15 bases lying between them. Germline values: CDR1 SQVTM, CDR2 ANQGSEA. This CDR3 region has 17 residues. The CDR3 region has the DNA TGCAGCGTTGAAGATCGAGGGACTTTTGTCTCCTACAATGAGCAGTTCTTC. Translated, it gives CSVEDRGTFVSYNEQFF.

The V call is TRBV29-1, the J call TRBJ1-2; 10 bases align to TRBD1. The CDR3 has 13 amino acids. Germline CDR1 SQVTM, CDR2 ANQGSEA. V shed 8 bases, J shed 4 bases, and the junction held 7 bases outside the gene matches. In nucleotides, the CDR3 is TGCAGCACCCGACAGGGGGCGAGCTATGGCTACACCTTC. Protein sequence: CSTRQGASYGYTF.

This chain links TRBV11-1 with TRBJ2-3; D gene uncertain. Per germline, CDR1 SGHAT and CDR2 FQDESV (reference sequence). The length of the CDR3 is 16 residues. The ends were cut back, 7 bases at V and 0 bases at J, with 17 bases in the middle. CDR3 amino acids: CASTPALGPSTDTQYF. DNA for the CDR3: TGTGCCAGCACCCCGGCGTTGGGCCCCAGCACAGATACGCAGTATTTT.

The chain couples TRBV29-1 to TRBJ2-4; D gene uncertain. V lost 4 bases and J lost 0, with 7 bases in between. Germline CDR1 is SQVTM and CDR2 is ANQGSEA. This CDR3 spans 13 amino acids. Written as DNA, the CDR3 is TGCAGCGTTGGGCCGCTAGCCAAAAACATTCAGTACTTC. Protein sequence: CSVGPLAKNIQYF.

The V gene is TRBV5-4, the J gene TRBJ2-3; the match to TRBD2 covers 11 bases. With 6 bases clipped from V and 6 bases from J, the junction kept 9 bases outside the gene matches. The CDR3 sequence is 15 residues long. The V gene's germline CDR1 is SGHNT and CDR2 YYREEE (reference sequence). CDR3 loop: CASTVAGGRMDTQYF. Written as DNA, the CDR3 is TGTGCCAGCACCGTAGCGGGGGGGCGTATGGATACGCAGTATTTT.

CDR3 residues: CASSSGPQEAFF. The CDR3 DNA follows: TGCGCCAGCAGCAGCGGACCGCAAGAAGCTTTCTTT. V gene TRBV10-1 combines with J gene TRBJ1-1; D is unresolved. This CDR3 region has 12 residues. Trimming left V 6 bases short and J 8 bases short, with 13 bases between. Germline V gives CDR1 WNHNN, CDR2 SYGVQD (reference sequence).

The chain is built from TRBV24-1 and TRBJ1-5, with D unresolved. The CDR3 covers 15 residues. With 3 bases removed from V and 8 bases from J, the gap between germline ends came to 16 bases. Looked up from germline, CDR1 is KGHDR and CDR2 is SFDVKD. The CDR3 DNA follows: TGTGCCACCAGTGATCCGGAGCTGCCGTTTGAGCCCCAGCATTTT. It encodes CATSDPELPFEPQHF.

This clone was seen more than once but under ten times. This sequence joins TRBV7-2 and TRBJ2-7; D is ambiguous. The CDR3 is 14 amino acids. Germline loops: CDR1 SGHTA, CDR2 FQGNSA. The germline V and J ends were trimmed by 3 bases and 2 bases, with 11 bases remaining between them. The CDR3: CASSFSSRAYEQYF. CDR3 DNA sequence: TGTGCCAGCAGCTTTTCCTCCCGGGCCTACGAGCAGTACTTC.

V usage is TRBV6-2 or TRBV6-3 and J usage is TRBJ1-1, with TRBD1 matching over 7 bases. CDR1 is MNHEY and CDR2 is SVGEGT in the germline V gene. This CDR3 contains 15 residues. V dropped 5 bases and J dropped 2; count of bases not matched to a gene: 8. The CDR3 region is CASSNFRGINTEAFF. In DNA form, the CDR3 reads TGTGCCAGCAGTAACTTCAGGGGGATAAACACTGAAGCTTTCTTT.

The DNA of the CDR3 is TGTGCCAGCAGTAAACTATCTCCACTGAACACTGAAGCTTTCTTT. Translation: CASSKLSPLNTEAFF. The V call is TRBV2, the J call TRBJ1-1; D ambiguous. CDR1 and CDR2 (germline): SNHLY, FYNNEI. V was cut by 5 bases and J by 0 bases, with 13 bases left in between. The CDR3 is 15 residues long.

V usage is TRBV21-1 and J usage is TRBJ1-2. TRBV21-1 is a pseudogene. The length of the CDR3 is 13 residues. The CDR3 DNA is TGTGCCAGCAGCAAAGAGCGTAGATATGGCTACACCTTC. Amino acids: CASSKERRYGYTF.

The chain has TRBV4-1 and TRBJ2-1; possibly TRBD1 for D (6 bases). The CDR3 has 17 residues. Germline V gene lookup returns CDR1 MGHRA and CDR2 YSYEKL. V lost 1 base to trimming and J lost 2 bases, with 15 bases between them. CDR3 sequence: CASSQGSGTTPYNEQFF. CDR3 nucleotide sequence: TGCGCCAGCAGCCAAGGGTCCGGGACAACCCCCTACAATGAGCAGTTCTTC.